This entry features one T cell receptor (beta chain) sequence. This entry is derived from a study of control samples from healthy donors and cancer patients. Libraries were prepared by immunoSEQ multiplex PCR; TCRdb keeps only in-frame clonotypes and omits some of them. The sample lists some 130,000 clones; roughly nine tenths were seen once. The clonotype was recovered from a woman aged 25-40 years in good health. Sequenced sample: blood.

For the CDR3, the DNA is TGCAGCGTTGAGTCCATAGCGGGAGTAAGAGGGGTGTACCAAGAGACCCAGTACTTC. Its translation is CSVESIAGVRGVYQETQYF. J is TRBJ2-5 and V is TRBV29-1; 9 bases line up with TRBD2. J gave up 0 bases and V 3 bases, and 17 bases lay outside the gene matches. The germline V gene encodes CDR1 SQVTM and CDR2 ANQGSEA. This CDR3 contains 19 residues.